The 25 T cell receptor beta chains listed next were all sequenced from one sample in a study of a mutant IDH1 vaccine in newly diagnosed glioma. Antigens of these TCRs are unknown. Libraries were prepared by immunoSEQ multiplex PCR; TCRdb keeps only in-frame clonotypes and omits some of them. The profile shows roughly 50,000 clones, around 80% of them singletons. Noted time point: week 23, last vaccination. A 20-mer mutant IDH1 peptide at 300 ug was injected subcutaneously with topical imiquimod. Source: PBMCs, taken from a glioma patient whose treatment included an IDH1 peptide vaccine. The receptors here all came from a woman in her 40s with glioma. Some clones in this sample may be carry-over from other donors' samples.

V usage is TRBV5-1 and J usage is TRBJ1-6, with D tentatively TRBD1 (6 bases). This CDR3 comprises 14 residues. The V gene lost 0 bases and the J gene lost 8 bases, with 9 bases spanning the gap. Looked up from germline, CDR1 is SGHRS and CDR2 is YFSETQ. The CDR3 here is CASSLEAGDSPLHF. The CDR3 region has the DNA TGCGCCAGCAGCTTGGAGGCAGGGGATTCACCCCTCCACTTT. Full variable domain (outside the CDR3, taken from reference TRBV5-1 and TRBJ1-6): KAGVTQTPRYLIKTRGQQVTLSCSPISGHRSVSWYQQTPGQGLQFLFEYFSETQRNKGNFPGRFSGRQFSNSRSEMNVSTLELGDSALYLCASSLEAGDSPLHFGNGTRLTVT.

The rearrangement links TRBV7-9 to TRBJ1-1; no clear D gene. This CDR3 is built from 13 residues. The germline CDR1 and CDR2 sequences are SEHNR and FQNEAQ (reference sequence). V gave up 6 bases and J gave up 0 bases, with 8 bases separating them. The CDR3 protein is CASRKGVNTEAFF. CDR3 DNA sequence: TGTGCCAGCAGGAAGGGAGTGAACACTGAAGCTTTCTTT.

The chain recombines TRBV7-9 with TRBJ2-1; no clear D. CDR1 is SEHNR and CDR2 is FQNEAQ in the germline V gene (reference sequence). Deletions cut 5 bases from V and 7 bases from J, with 9 bases between. The CDR3 has 12 amino acids. The chain's CDR3 is CASSTTVNEQFF. CDR3 bases: TGTGCCAGCAGCACCACGGTAAATGAGCAGTTCTTC.

J is TRBJ1-2 and V is TRBV19; D ambiguous. CDR3 length: 12 amino acids. Trimming cost V 6 bases and J 2 bases, with 7 bases left between them. Germline V CDR1 and CDR2: LNHDA, SQIVND (reference sequence). CDR3 in amino acids: CASRVINYGYTF. CDR3 DNA sequence: TGTGCCAGTAGGGTTATAAACTATGGCTACACCTTC.

The CDR3 sequence: CAITDRVVGATEAFF. CDR3 sequence (DNA): TGTGCCATTACAGACAGGGTAGTAGGAGCCACTGAAGCTTTCTTT. The V call is TRBV10-3, the J call TRBJ1-1; 7 nucleotides match TRBD1. This CDR3 region has 15 residues. J was trimmed by 4 bases and V by 9 bases; bases with no gene match: 14. Germline CDR1 ENHRY, CDR2 SYGVKD.

This chain uses TRBV29-1 with TRBJ2-1; tentative D call: TRBD2 (6 bases). The V end lost 4 bases, the J end lost 6 bases, and 16 bases lay between the germline ends. The CDR3 extends over 14 amino acids. Looked up from germline, CDR1 is SQVTM and CDR2 is ANQGSEA. Here the CDR3 reads CSVAGDPVGNEQFF. The CDR3 DNA reads TGCAGCGTTGCGGGGGACCCGGTCGGCAATGAGCAGTTCTTC.

Only a few counts were recorded for this clone. This rearrangement joins TRBV9 to TRBJ2-3; D not resolved. V was trimmed by 0 bases and J by 1 base, leaving 12 bases between them. The CDR3 runs to 16 residues. Looked up from germline, CDR1 is SGDLS and CDR2 is YYNGEE. In DNA, the CDR3 is TGTGCCAGCAGCGTAGGAGCAGCTCTACGCACAGATACGCAGTATTTT. Its protein product is CASSVGAALRTDTQYF.

The chain is built from TRBV7-2 and TRBJ1-1, with D maybe TRBD1 (6 bases). V lost 5 bases, J lost 8 bases, and 9 bases lay in between. The CDR3 sequence is 11 residues long. Germline V gene data show CDR1 as SGHTA and CDR2 as FQGNSA. The CDR3 region is CASSLTGEAFF. The CDR3 region has the DNA TGTGCCAGCAGCCTCACAGGGGAAGCTTTCTTT. Complete variable domain (other parts from reference TRBV7-2 and TRBJ1-1): GAGVSQSPSNKVTEKGKDVELRCDPISGHTALYWYRQSLGQGLEFLIYFQGNSAPDKSGLPSDRFSAERTGGSVSTLTIQRTQQEDSAVYLCASSLTGEAFFGQGTRLTVV.

The chain couples TRBV2 to TRBJ2-7; D may be TRBD1 (6 bases). The CDR3 loop spans 15 amino acids. V lost 8 bases and J 0 bases, leaving 17 bases between the germline ends. CDR1 is SNHLY and CDR2 is FYNNEI in the germline V gene. The CDR3 sequence: CASWGLARSSYEQYF. The CDR3 DNA reads as TGTGCCAGCTGGGGGCTAGCTAGGAGCTCCTACGAGCAGTACTTC. The entire variable domain, with the rest obtained from reference TRBV2 and TRBJ2-7, is as follows: EPEVTQTPSHQVTQMGQEVILRCVPISNHLYFYWYRQILGQKVEFLVSFYNNEISEKSEIFDDQFSVERPDGSNFTLKIRSTKLEDSAMYFCASWGLARSSYEQYFGPGTRLTVT.

In regard to this clone: The junction departs from the called germline gene at one end, perhaps through a read error. This chain connects TRBV13 to TRBJ1-2, with D unresolved. This CDR3 is built from 12 residues. CDR1 PRHDT and CDR2 FYEKMQ come from the germline V gene (reference sequence). The CDR3 loop reads CASSPARYSYTF. The CDR3 nucleotides are TGTGCCAGCAGCCCCGCCCGCTATAGCTACACCTTC.

This chain uses TRBV18 with TRBJ1-4; D remains unclear. Germline CDR1 KGHSH, CDR2 LQKENI. This CDR3 is built from 15 residues. V lost 5 bases, J lost 6 bases, and 16 bases lay in between. CDR3 amino acids: CASSSGPNSYEKLFF. The CDR3 DNA reads as TGTGCCAGCTCATCAGGTCCTAACTCATATGAAAAACTGTTTTTT.

The chain has TRBV21-1 and TRBJ2-5; TRBD1, the table's D call, was not compared with the DNA. TRBV21-1 is flagged as a pseudogene. The CDR3 spans 13 residues. CDR3 in DNA: TGTGCCAGCAGCATAACAGCCCAAGAGACCCAGTACTTC. This encodes CASSITAQETQYF.

The V call is TRBV6-5, the J call TRBJ1-2, with D perhaps TRBD1 (6 bases). CDR3 length: 14 residues. CDR1 and CDR2 (germline): MNHEY, SVGAGI. V lost 5 bases and J 2 bases, leaving 12 bases between the germline ends. The CDR3 loop reads CASSRGTANYGYTF. CDR3 DNA sequence: TGTGCCAGCAGTAGGGGGACCGCAAACTATGGCTACACCTTC.

The chain employs TRBV7-2 and TRBJ2-7; TRBD2 might be the D (5 bases). CDR1 and CDR2 from the germline V gene are SGHTA and FQGNSA. This CDR3 has 15 residues. Trimming removed 2 bases from V and 2 bases from J, with 13 bases in between. The CDR3 nucleotides read TGTGCCAGCAGCTTATCTCGGGGTCTGACCTACGAGCAGTACTTC. Translation gives CASSLSRGLTYEQYF.

This chain joins TRBV19 and TRBJ1-2, with D perhaps matching TRBD1 (5 bases). The germline CDR1 and CDR2 sequences are LNHDA and SQIVND (reference sequence). This CDR3 contains 14 residues. The V end was cut by 5 bases, the J end by 5 bases, with 15 bases between. This chain's CDR3 is CASSGGVQTYGYTF. The CDR3 DNA follows: TGTGCCAGTAGTGGAGGGGTCCAGACGTATGGCTACACCTTC.

The V and J genes are TRBV7-2 and TRBJ2-7; 7 nucleotides align to TRBD1. The CDR3 spans 18 residues. Germline V gene data show CDR1 as SGHTA and CDR2 as FQGNSA. V gave up 0 bases and J gave up 2 bases; unmatched junction bases: 13. The CDR3: CASSLAVSGGAQPYEQYF. CDR3 nucleotide sequence: TGTGCCAGCAGCTTAGCGGTGTCAGGGGGAGCTCAACCCTACGAGCAGTACTTC.

This clone was found once. The V and J genes are TRBV15 and TRBJ1-5; 7 bases map to TRBD1. The CDR3 spans 16 residues. In germline, CDR1 is LNHNV, CDR2 YYDKDF (reference sequence). The V and J ends lost 4 bases and 2 bases, in that order; junction bases with no gene match: 8. The CDR3 nucleotides read TGTGCCACCAGCATGATCGGTGACAGGGGCAATCAGCCCCAGCATTTT. It encodes CATSMIGDRGNQPQHF.

This clone has just one count. CDR3 sequence (DNA): TGTGCCAGCAGCGAGGGACATACGGCGCAAAAACTGTTTTTT. Translating gives CASSEGHTAQKLFF. V gene TRBV7-2 combines with J gene TRBJ1-4, with D perhaps TRBD1 (6 bases). Trimming took off 5 bases at V and 9 bases at J, with 16 bases between the two ends. This CDR3 comprises 14 residues. Germline V gene sequence: CDR1 SGHTA, CDR2 FQGNSA.

The chain employs TRBV7-9 and TRBJ1-4; 7 bases line up with TRBD1. The germline V gene encodes CDR1 SEHNR and CDR2 FQNEAQ (reference sequence). V dropped 3 bases and J dropped 0; count of bases not matched to a gene: 4. The CDR3 loop spans 16 amino acids. The CDR3 loop reads CASSFSGQATNEKLFF. Written as DNA, the CDR3 is TGTGCCAGCAGCTTTTCCGGACAGGCAACTAATGAAAAACTGTTTTTT.

The genes are TRBV18 and TRBJ1-1; weak D call: TRBD1 (6 bases). CDR1 is KGHSH, CDR2 LQKENI, per germline. The CDR3 runs 15 residues. V was shortened by 5 bases and J by 0 bases, with 13 bases between the two germline ends. DNA of the CDR3: TGTGCCAGCTCATCTACAGGGATAATGAACACTGAAGCTTTCTTT. Protein: CASSSTGIMNTEAFF.

The chain's CDR3 is CASTVRGLNSPLHF. The CDR3, as DNA: TGTGCCAGCACCGTAAGGGGCCTTAATTCACCCCTCCACTTT. This chain connects TRBV2 to TRBJ1-6; the D gene is possibly TRBD1 (5 bases). Germline V gene lookup returns CDR1 SNHLY and CDR2 FYNNEI. The CDR3 is 14 residues long. With 7 bases removed from V and 6 bases from J, the gap between germline ends came to 13 bases.

V usage is TRBV7-2 and J usage is TRBJ2-1; D is perhaps TRBD2 (5 bases). The CDR3 is 17 amino acids. Germline lookup yields CDR1 SGHTA and CDR2 FQGNSA. Trimming left V 2 bases short and J 5 bases short, with 19 bases between. The CDR3 bases are TGTGCCAGCAGCTTAAACGGGGTTGCCCGGACCCACAATGAGCAGTTCTTC. It specifies CASSLNGVARTHNEQFF.

V and J are TRBV13 and TRBJ2-7; D unclear. The ends were cut back, 2 bases at V and 6 bases at J, with 17 bases in the middle. The CDR3 loop spans 15 amino acids. Germline assignment: CDR1 PRHDT and CDR2 FYEKMQ (reference sequence). CDR3 nucleotide sequence: TGTGCCAGCAGCTTATCCCGGCTGGAGTTTCCCGAGCAGTACTTC. The encoded protein is CASSLSRLEFPEQYF.

The chain is built from TRBV19 and TRBJ1-1, with unresolved D. This CDR3 comprises 13 residues. The V end lost 6 bases, the J end lost 2 bases, and 10 bases lay between the germline ends. Germline lookup yields CDR1 LNHDA and CDR2 SQIVND (reference sequence). CDR3: CASSRTRNTEAFF. The CDR3 nucleotides read TGTGCCAGTAGCCGGACGAGAAACACTGAAGCTTTCTTT.

This chain joins TRBV7-9 and TRBJ2-7; the match to TRBD1 covers 11 bases. The length of the CDR3 is 15 residues. V lost 1 base and J lost 6; bases outside the gene matches: 5. Germline assignment: CDR1 SEHNR and CDR2 FQNEAQ (reference sequence). The chain's CDR3 is CASSLVGTGGSEQYF. The CDR3 DNA follows: TGTGCCAGCAGCTTAGTCGGGACAGGGGGAAGCGAGCAGTACTTC.